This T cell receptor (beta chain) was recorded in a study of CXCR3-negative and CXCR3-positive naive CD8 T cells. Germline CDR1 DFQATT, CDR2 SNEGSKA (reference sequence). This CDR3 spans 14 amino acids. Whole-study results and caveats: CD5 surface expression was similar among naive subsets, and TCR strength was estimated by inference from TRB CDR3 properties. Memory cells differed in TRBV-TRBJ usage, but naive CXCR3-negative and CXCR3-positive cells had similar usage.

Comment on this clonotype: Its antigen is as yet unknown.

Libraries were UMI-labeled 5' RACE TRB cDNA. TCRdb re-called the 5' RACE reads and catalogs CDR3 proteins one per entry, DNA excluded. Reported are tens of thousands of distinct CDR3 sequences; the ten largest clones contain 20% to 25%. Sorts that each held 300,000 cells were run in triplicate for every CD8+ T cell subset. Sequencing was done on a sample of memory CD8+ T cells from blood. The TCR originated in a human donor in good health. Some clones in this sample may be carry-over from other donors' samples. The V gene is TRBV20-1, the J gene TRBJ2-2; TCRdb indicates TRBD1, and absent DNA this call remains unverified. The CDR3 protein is CSARGAGLTGELFF.